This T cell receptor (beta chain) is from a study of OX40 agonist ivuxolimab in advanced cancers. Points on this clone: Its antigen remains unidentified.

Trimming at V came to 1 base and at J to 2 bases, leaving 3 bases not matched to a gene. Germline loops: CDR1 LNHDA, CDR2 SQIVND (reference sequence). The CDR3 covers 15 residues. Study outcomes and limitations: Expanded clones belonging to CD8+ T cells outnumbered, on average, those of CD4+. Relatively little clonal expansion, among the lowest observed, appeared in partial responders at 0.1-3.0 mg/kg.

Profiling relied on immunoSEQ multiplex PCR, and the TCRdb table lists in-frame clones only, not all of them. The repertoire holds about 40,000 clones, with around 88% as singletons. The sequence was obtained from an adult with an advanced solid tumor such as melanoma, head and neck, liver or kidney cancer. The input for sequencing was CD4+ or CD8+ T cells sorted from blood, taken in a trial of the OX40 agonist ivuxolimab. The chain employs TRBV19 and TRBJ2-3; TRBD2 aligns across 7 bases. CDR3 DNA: TGTGCCAGTAGTATAGGAAGCGGGGTCACAGATACGCAGTATTTT. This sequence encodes CASSIGSGVTDTQYF.